This TCR delta chain was captured in a study of Vδ1+ human thymocytes (dated 2018 in TCRdb). Looking at the study overall: As a data resource, the study described the mRNA-level TRG and TRD CDR3 repertoires of highly purified Vdelta1+ thymocytes obtained from young children. Validation of the multiplex-based CDR3 amplicon strategy against 5'RACE-based CDR3 amplicon generation methods had been performed previously.

Note on this clone: The target of this receptor is not known. The input lacks base qualities; no much larger clone sits a single base away.

The CDR3 covers 16 residues, taking in both the cysteine and the phenylalanine. The only DNA kept is the CDR3, 48 bases in frame from the first base. Clipping removes 4 bases from V and 1 base from J, with 7 as the unmatched junction base count. The germline V gene gives CDR1 as GEAIGNYY and CDR2 as EKD. General conclusions and limits of the study: Roughly a fifth of thymic TRD sequences were found to be Vdelta2 (and few were Vdelta3) despite high sort purity, in contrast to peripheral blood Vdelta1+ controls. The authors advised highly purified populations and single-cell validation, since unexpected Vdelta2 sequences could cause misinterpretation of bulk repertoire data. No clustering by age or sex was observed, so analyses did not stratify donors by these variables. The thymic TRG and TRD repertoires appeared highly polyclonal, with Gaussian CDR3 length distributions, in contrast to the oligoclonal repertoires of peripheral blood. Many TRG clonotypes were found to be shared between donors (up to about 7x10^3), whereas TRD repertoires were found to be essentially private (max about 100 shared).

Thymic samples were depleted of alphabeta T cells, then CD3+ TCRVdelta1+ TCRVdelta2- thymocytes were FACS-sorted. A purity of about 96% to 99.6% was achieved for sorted Vdelta1+ thymocytes. The thymic specimens were obtained from fewer than ten paediatric patients, aged roughly 5 days to 17 months, who were having corrective cardiac surgery. The thymic tissue was dispersed, and mononuclear cells were isolated using a Histopaque-1077 density gradient. Staining used anti-TCRVdelta1 clone TS8.2, anti-TCRVdelta2 clone B6, anti-CD3 clone HIT3a and anti-TCRalphabeta clone IP26 antibodies. RNA was extracted with the RNeasy mini kit and reverse transcribed using Superscript III. CDR3 amplicons were generated by multiplex PCR with pooled V-gene forward primers and a constant-region reverse primer carrying Illumina adaptor overhangs. Amplicons were gel-purified, then indexed with Nextera index primers over eight extra PCR cycles and purified with AMPure XP beads. Sequencing of libraries was performed on an Illumina MiSeq using paired-end 250 bp reads, dual indexing and a 20% PhiX spike-in. The study's own analysis went as follows. FastQC was used to check read quality, and ea-utils fastq-join was used to merge TRG read pairs. Annotation of sequences was performed with IMGT/HighV-QUEST, only productive sequences with unambiguous V-gene assignment were retained, and clonotypes were defined by identical CDR3 sequence. For downstream analysis, VDJtools 1.1.1, tcR 2.2.3, Treemap and vegan Shannon diversity in R 3.4.4 were used. Clonotypes were called again by TCRdb from the public reads via CATT, and duplicate nucleotide sequences were then merged into one entry. TCRdb assigned the V and J calls; the authors' analysis was not used. Here the sample has about 58,000 delta-chain clones; about 15% occur a single time. The ten top clones hold under 0.5% of the sample.

The V and J segments used are TRDV2 and TRDJ1; TRDD3 aligns with 11 central bases. The TCR originated in a girl less than two years old who had congenital heart surgery. Sequenced: Vdelta1+ gamma-delta thymocytes from the thymus. This specimen's cell subset or site label, interpreted: FACS-sorted CD3+ TCRalphabeta- TCRVdelta1+ TCRVdelta2- thymocytes. Here is the DNA: TGTGCCTGTGAAATGGGGGATACGGATCTCACCGATAAACTCATCTTT. This yields the protein CACEMGDTDLTDKLIF.